Shown below are 22 T cell receptor beta chains from a single sample sequenced in a study of shared clonotypes between healthy human individuals. Clones were read by immunoSEQ multiplex PCR, and TCRdb kept only the in-frame ones, dropping some. Counted here are about 2.5 million clones, around 92% occurring once; the ten biggest clones make up 0.37%. The sequencing sample was made of naive CD4+ T cells from PBMCs. Subset indicated: CD45RA+ positively selected. Receptor source: a man in his late teens or twenties in good health. Some clones in this sample may be carry-over from other donors' samples.

The CDR3 loop reads CASSTGLIYGYTF. In DNA form, the CDR3 reads TGTGCCAGTAGTACCGGTCTGATCTATGGCTACACCTTC. V usage is TRBV19 and J usage is TRBJ1-2; D is uncertain. Germline V lookup: CDR1 LNHDA, CDR2 SQIVND (reference sequence). The CDR3 consists of 13 residues. Trimming removed 4 bases at V and 4 bases at J, with 10 bases between.

The gene calls are TRBV28 and TRBJ1-2; the match to TRBD1 covers 9 bases. The CDR3 has 15 residues. CDR1 and CDR2 from the germline V gene are MDHEN and SYDVKM. V lost 3 bases to trimming and J lost 7 bases; unmatched junction nucleotides: 9. CDR3 coding DNA: TGTGCCAGCAGTTTTCTGGACAGGGGAACGGGTGGCTACACCTTC. It encodes CASSFLDRGTGGYTF.

The chain uses TRBV4-2 and TRBJ1-6; D not resolved. Between the trimmed V and J ends, which lost 0 bases and 10 bases, there was a span of 7 bases. Germline-derived CDR1 and CDR2 are LGHNA and YNFKEQ. The CDR3 runs 13 residues. CDR3 residues: CASSQELGSPLHF. DNA for the CDR3: TGTGCCAGCAGCCAAGAGTTGGGATCACCCCTCCACTTT.

The rearrangement uses TRBV5-1 and TRBJ2-1; 9 bases line up with TRBD1. CDR1 is SGHRS and CDR2 is YFSETQ in the germline V gene. The ends lost 4 bases at V and 9 bases at J; junction bases unmatched: 8. The CDR3 consists of 14 residues. CDR3 amino acids: CASSLGQGRSEQFF. The CDR3 nucleotides are TGCGCCAGCAGCCTGGGACAGGGAAGGAGTGAGCAGTTCTTC.

Points on this clone: Other nucleotide sequences from this sample produce the same CDR3. This chain uses TRBV30 with TRBJ2-7; TRBD1 might be the D (6 bases). Between the trimmed V and J ends, which lost 0 bases and 3 bases, there was a span of 9 bases. Per germline, CDR1 GTSNPN and CDR2 SVGIG (reference sequence). CDR3 length: 13 residues. CDR3 amino acids: CAWSVQGGYEQYF. The CDR3 coding sequence is TGTGCCTGGAGTGTACAGGGTGGCTACGAGCAGTACTTC. Looking up the rest from reference TRBV30 and TRBJ2-7 gives the full variable domain: SQTIHQWPATLVQPVGSPLSLECTVEGTSNPNLYWYRQAAGRGLQLLFYSVGIGQISSEVPQNLSASRPQDRQFILSSKKLLLSDSGFYLCAWSVQGGYEQYFGPGTRLTVT.

The rearrangement links TRBV5-1 to TRBJ2-6; no clear D. CDR1 is SGHRS, CDR2 YFSETQ, per germline. This CDR3 has 12 amino acids. V was trimmed by 5 bases and J by 4 bases, leaving 4 bases between them. The CDR3 DNA reads as TGCGCCAGCAGGTTCGGGGCCAACGTCCTGACTTTC. Encoded protein: CASRFGANVLTF. The full variable domain, with the rest looked up from reference TRBV5-1 and TRBJ2-6, is KAGVTQTPRYLIKTRGQQVTLSCSPISGHRSVSWYQQTPGQGLQFLFEYFSETQRNKGNFPGRFSGRQFSNSRSEMNVSTLELGDSALYLCASRFGANVLTFGAGSRLTVL.

The chain has TRBV19 and TRBJ1-2, with 7 bases lining up with TRBD1. V shed 5 bases and J 2 bases; nucleotides not matched to a gene: 5. Germline V gene sequence: CDR1 LNHDA, CDR2 SQIVND (reference sequence). The CDR3 is 14 residues long. Here the CDR3 DNA reads TGTGCCAGTAGTCGTTGGGACAGAAACTATGGCTACACCTTC. Its translation: CASSRWDRNYGYTF.

This sequence joins TRBV6-1 and TRBJ1-5, with D uncertain. CDR3 size: 14 residues. Trimming pared 7 bases from V and 4 bases from J, leaving 14 bases between. Germline CDR1 reads MNHNS; CDR2 reads SASEGT. In DNA, the CDR3 is TGTGCCAGCACCTCGAGTGGTCGGAATCAGCCCCAGCATTTT. This gives the protein CASTSSGRNQPQHF.

This chain uses TRBV6-6 with TRBJ2-1, with D hard to call. This CDR3 comprises 10 residues. Germline assignment: CDR1 MNHNY and CDR2 SVGAGI (reference sequence). The ends were cut back, 7 bases at V and 7 bases at J, with 5 bases in the middle. CDR3: CASKKNEQFF. CDR3 bases: TGTGCCAGCAAAAAAAATGAGCAGTTCTTC.

The chain is built from TRBV7-3 and TRBJ2-1, with 14 nucleotides matching TRBD2. The junction had 10 bases not matched to a gene; V was cut back by 3 bases and J by 3 bases. The CDR3 length is 19 residues. Germline V CDR1 and CDR2: SGHTA, FQGTGA. CDR3 in amino acids: CASSFLNPGLAGDYNEQFF. The CDR3 nucleotides are TGTGCCAGCAGCTTCCTGAACCCGGGACTAGCGGGAGACTACAATGAGCAGTTCTTC.

This clone showed up just once. This sequence joins TRBV18 and TRBJ2-7, with TRBD1 matching 9 bases. Germline CDR1 KGHSH, CDR2 LQKENI. J gave up 0 bases and V 4 bases, and 7 bases lay outside the gene matches. This CDR3 is 16 amino acids long. The CDR3 here is CASSLTGTGLSYEQYF. Written as DNA, the CDR3 is TGTGCCAGCTCACTAACCGGGACAGGGCTCTCCTACGAGCAGTACTTC.

This clone was counted once. V and J are TRBV18 and TRBJ1-3; 7 bases match TRBD1. The germline gives CDR1 KGHSH, CDR2 LQKENI. This CDR3 has 16 residues. The V gene end was trimmed by 6 bases and the J gene end by 0 bases; junction bases not matched to a gene: 8. The CDR3 sequence: CASSRDSTDSGNTIYF. DNA for the CDR3: TGTGCCAGCTCGCGGGACAGCACAGACTCTGGAAACACCATATATTTT.

The CDR3 loop is CASSTRGGYGYTF. The CDR3 DNA sequence: TGTGCCAGCAGCACCAGGGGCGGCTATGGCTACACCTTC. The rearrangement uses TRBV5-4 and TRBJ1-2, with D tentatively TRBD1 (6 bases). The CDR3 loop spans 13 amino acids. V was clipped by 4 bases and J by 4 bases, with 11 bases between them. From germline, CDR1 is SGHNT and CDR2 YYREEE (reference sequence). Full variable domain (outside the CDR3, taken from reference TRBV5-4 and TRBJ1-2): ETGVTQSPTHLIKTRGQQVTLRCSSQSGHNTVSWYQQALGQGPQFIFQYYREEENGRGNFPPRFSGLQFPNYSSELNVNALELDDSALYLCASSTRGGYGYTFGSGTRLTVV.

The rearrangement joins TRBV5-1 to TRBJ1-4, with 8 bases that match TRBD1. The CDR3 has 16 residues. Trimming at V came to 3 bases and at J to 3 bases, leaving 7 bases not matched to a gene. The germline V gene encodes CDR1 SGHRS and CDR2 YFSETQ. CDR3 region: CASSSDQGAANEKLFF. CDR3 in DNA: TGCGCCAGCAGCTCAGATCAGGGGGCAGCTAATGAAAAACTGTTTTTT.

V and J are TRBV2 and TRBJ1-5; weak D call: TRBD1 (5 bases). V was trimmed by 3 bases and J by 4 bases, leaving 13 bases between them. CDR1 is SNHLY, CDR2 FYNNEI, per germline. CDR3 size: 15 residues. In nucleotides, the CDR3 is TGTGCCAGCAGTGACCGGGGCAAACCGAATCAGCCCCAGCATTTT. Translating gives CASSDRGKPNQPQHF.

The CDR3: CASSNPGGEVMNTEAFF. The DNA for the CDR3 is TGTGCCAGCAGCAACCCAGGGGGCGAAGTGATGAACACTGAAGCTTTCTTT. The chain combines TRBV21-1 with TRBJ1-1; TRBD1, as called in the table, went unchecked against the DNA. TRBV21-1 is tagged as a pseudogene. The CDR3 runs 17 residues.

With regard to this clone: Other DNA sequences from this sample encode an identical CDR3 as well. The V gene is TRBV5-1, the J gene TRBJ2-2, with D unclear. The CDR3 contains 14 residues. Trimming stripped 0 bases from V and 6 bases from J, with 9 bases between. From germline, CDR1 is SGHRS and CDR2 YFSETQ. CDR3 loop: CASSLGGSPGELFF. In nucleotides, the CDR3 is TGCGCCAGCAGCTTGGGGGGTTCCCCCGGGGAGCTGTTTTTT.

In DNA, the CDR3 is TGTGCCAGCAGCTTGGATGTGGGTGGCGCAGATACGCAGTATTTT. It encodes CASSLDVGGADTQYF. The rearrangement uses TRBV5-4 and TRBJ2-3; unclear D gene. This CDR3 comprises 15 residues. Germline loops: CDR1 SGHNT, CDR2 YYREEE (reference sequence). V lost 0 bases to trimming and J lost 4 bases, with 12 bases between them.

This clone was seen only a few times. The sample holds other DNA sequences that translate to the same CDR3. V gene TRBV28 combines with J gene TRBJ2-3, with D hard to call. This CDR3 has 13 amino acids. Germline values: CDR1 MDHEN, CDR2 SYDVKM. V was clipped by 2 bases and J by 0 bases, with 3 bases between them. The CDR3 region has the DNA TGTGCCAGCAGTTTACGGAGCACAGATACGCAGTATTTT. Translating it yields CASSLRSTDTQYF.

The gene calls are TRBV4-1 and TRBJ2-4; 14 bases align to TRBD2. This CDR3 is built from 20 residues. Germline V gene lookup returns CDR1 MGHRA and CDR2 YSYEKL. V lost 3 bases and J lost 9; bases outside the gene matches: 19. CDR3 bases: TGCGCCAGCAGCCACACCCTTAACCCCTCCGGGACTAGCGGGAGTATCATTCAGTACTTC. This codes for CASSHTLNPSGTSGSIIQYF.

This rearrangement joins TRBV7-9 to TRBJ1-5; the D is unclear. Germline V gene sequence: CDR1 SEHNR, CDR2 FQNEAQ (reference sequence). This CDR3 is 13 amino acids long. The V end was cut by 3 bases, the J end by 5 bases, with 8 bases between. The CDR3 DNA reads TGTGCCAGCAGCTTGTCCCCATATCAGCCCCAGCATTTT. Translating gives CASSLSPYQPQHF.

The V call is TRBV12-5, the J call TRBJ2-1; 8 bases align to TRBD2. CDR1 and CDR2 from the germline V gene are LGHNT and FRNRAP. The V gene end was trimmed by 5 bases and the J gene end by 9 bases; junction bases not matched to a gene: 12. The CDR3 extends over 15 amino acids. The CDR3 DNA sequence: TGTGCTAGTGGTCGAAGTAGCGGGATGGATGGTGAGCAGTTCTTC. Protein sequence: CASGRSSGMDGEQFF.